The 8 T cell receptor beta chains below all came from one sample that was sequenced in a study of blood T cell repertoires in COVID-19. TCRdb's table, derived via immunoSEQ multiplex PCR, lists solely in-frame clones and lacks some. The repertoire has some 69,000 clones, roughly 73% of them found once; the top ten carry around 50%. Sequencing used peripheral blood. The origin of the receptors is a human donor in a cohort sampled during active COVID-19.

The chain links TRBV4-2 to TRBJ1-5; D may be TRBD1 (5 bases). The germline gives CDR1 LGHNA, CDR2 YNFKEQ. The CDR3 runs 16 residues. Between the trimmed V and J ends, which lost 0 bases and 3 bases, there was a span of 12 bases. For the CDR3, the DNA is TGTGCCAGCAGCCAAGATGGGCTCAGGGACAATCAGCCCCAGCATTTT. This encodes CASSQDGLRDNQPQHF.

The J gene is TRBJ2-5, the V gene TRBV30; weak D call: TRBD2 (6 bases). Looked up from germline, CDR1 is GTSNPN and CDR2 is SVGIG (reference sequence). CDR3 size: 13 residues. V gave up 0 bases and J gave up 3 bases, with 8 bases separating them. As DNA, the CDR3 is TGTGCCTGGAGTGTACGGGAGAAAGAGACCCAGTACTTC. Its protein product is CAWSVREKETQYF.

The chain carries TRBV5-4 and TRBJ2-3; TRBD2 aligns across 9 bases. The V segment lost 3 bases and the J segment 3 bases; nucleotides outside the gene matches: 2. This CDR3 is built from 14 residues. Germline lookup yields CDR1 SGHNT and CDR2 YYREEE (reference sequence). DNA of the CDR3: TGTGCCAGCAGCTCAGCGGGAGGAACAGATACGCAGTATTTT. Protein product: CASSSAGGTDTQYF.

CDR3 coding DNA: TGTGCCAGCAGGTTCTGGCGGGAGGGCACAGATACGCAGTATTTT. Translation gives CASRFWREGTDTQYF. J is TRBJ2-3 and V is TRBV6-6; 8 nucleotides line up with TRBD2. This CDR3 has 15 amino acids. J gave up 1 base and V 6 bases, and 6 bases lay outside the gene matches. Germline-derived CDR1 and CDR2 are MNHNY and SVGAGI (reference sequence).

Only one count was recorded for this clone. V is TRBV6-5 and J is TRBJ2-2, with D hard to call. This CDR3 is built from 15 residues. Germline V CDR1 and CDR2: MNHEY, SVGAGI. V was pared by 2 bases and J by 3 bases, with 10 bases between. The CDR3 reads CASSYEALHTGELFF. The CDR3 bases are TGTGCCAGCAGTTACGAGGCCTTGCACACCGGGGAGCTGTTTTTT.

This clone has just one count. The chain joins TRBV6-1 to TRBJ2-5; a possible D gene is TRBD1 (5 bases). V was clipped by 2 bases and J by 2 bases, with 15 bases between them. Germline V gives CDR1 MNHNS, CDR2 SASEGT. This CDR3 region has 16 residues. The CDR3 loop reads CASSERSAGRQETQYF. In DNA, the CDR3 is TGTGCCAGCAGTGAAAGGTCGGCAGGGCGACAAGAGACCCAGTACTTC.

The chain uses TRBV5-1 and TRBJ1-3, with D perhaps matching TRBD1 (5 bases). Germline CDR1 and CDR2: SGHRS and YFSETQ. Deletions cut 4 bases from V and 3 bases from J, with 14 bases between. The CDR3 extends over 15 amino acids. The CDR3 sequence: CASSPSGGGGNTIYF. The CDR3 DNA sequence: TGCGCCAGCAGCCCGTCCGGGGGAGGTGGAAACACCATATATTTT.

Comment on this clone: Germline and junction disagree at one end, which may indicate a read error. The J gene is TRBJ2-2, the V gene TRBV7-7; TRBD1 matches at 8 bases. The CDR3 is 15 residues long. Germline-derived CDR1 and CDR2 are SSHAT and FNYEAQ (reference sequence). The CDR3 here is CASSPTGANTGELFF. As DNA, the CDR3 is TGTGCTAGCAGCCCGACAGGGGCGAACACCGGGGAGCTGTTTTTT.